A single sample is the source of the 28 T cell receptor beta chains below, sequenced in a study of blood T cell repertoires in COVID-19. The method was immunoSEQ multiplex PCR; TCRdb's version includes in-frame clones alone and lacks a portion of them. The top ten clones hold around 8% of a sample with approximately 140,000 clones, approximately 85% of them seen once. Specimen: peripheral blood. The source is a woman aged 55-70 years with COVID-19, enrolled during active disease.

Only one count was recorded for this clone. The rearrangement joins TRBV29-1 to TRBJ2-3; 10 bases align to TRBD2. The CDR3 spans 14 residues. Trimming cost V 6 bases and J 5 bases; bases outside gene matches: 8. Germline lookup yields CDR1 SQVTM and CDR2 ANQGSEA. The CDR3, as DNA: TGCAGCGTCGCCCTAGCGGGGGTGGTAGATACGCAGTATTTT. Its translation is CSVALAGVVDTQYF.

This clone occurred once. This sequence joins TRBV6-5 and TRBJ1-1; D is ambiguous. Between the trimmed V and J ends, which lost 0 bases and 7 bases, there was a span of 6 bases. Germline values: CDR1 MNHEY, CDR2 SVGAGI. The CDR3 totals 12 residues. CDR3 bases: TGTGCCAGCAGTTACTCCCCCAATGAAGCTTTCTTT. Protein: CASSYSPNEAFF.

V and J are TRBV27 and TRBJ2-3; 7 bases fit TRBD2. With V trimmed by 1 base and J by 2 bases, 6 bases remained unmatched. Germline V gene data show CDR1 as MNHEY and CDR2 as SMNVEV (reference sequence). The CDR3 is 16 residues long. CDR3 in amino acids: CASSLLKAGSTDTQYF. As DNA, the CDR3 is TGTGCCAGCAGTTTATTAAAAGCGGGATCCACAGATACGCAGTATTTT.

The chain recombines TRBV5-1 with TRBJ2-1; 9 positions agree with TRBD1. The V and J ends lost 3 bases and 12 bases, in that order; junction bases with no gene match: 10. The CDR3 is 14 amino acids. From germline, CDR1 is SGHRS and CDR2 YFSETQ. CDR3 region: CASSSGTGQIVQFF. The CDR3 DNA follows: TGCGCCAGCAGCTCCGGGACAGGGCAAATTGTGCAGTTCTTC.

The rearrangement joins TRBV27 to TRBJ2-1; 9 bases line up with TRBD1. Trimming took 6 bases from V and 4 from J; bases not matched to a gene: 7. In germline, CDR1 is MNHEY, CDR2 SMNVEV (reference sequence). The CDR3 runs 15 residues. DNA for the CDR3: TGTGCCAGCAGCCTAACAGGGGGCTGGTACAATGAGCAGTTCTTC. Amino acids: CASSLTGGWYNEQFF.

The gene calls are TRBV14 and TRBJ2-1; 10 nucleotides agree with TRBD2. After removal of 0 bases from V and 7 bases from J, the junction contained 15 bases not matched to a gene. Germline V lookup: CDR1 SGHDN, CDR2 FVKESK. This CDR3 contains 19 residues. This CDR3 is CASSQDFFEAGGPLNEQFF. In DNA form, the CDR3 reads TGTGCCAGCAGCCAAGATTTCTTTGAAGCGGGGGGGCCTCTGAATGAGCAGTTCTTC.

The rearrangement joins TRBV11-3 to TRBJ2-3, with 10 bases fitting TRBD1. V shed 5 bases and J 2 bases; nucleotides not matched to a gene: 7. Per germline, CDR1 SGHNT and CDR2 YENEEA. The length of the CDR3 is 16 residues. CDR3 in amino acids: CASSHTGQGVTDTQYF. The CDR3 nucleotides are TGTGCCAGCAGCCACACCGGACAGGGGGTCACAGATACGCAGTATTTT.

The V call is TRBV5-8, the J call TRBJ2-7; the D gene is possibly TRBD1 (6 bases). Per the germline V gene, CDR1 is SGHTS and CDR2 is YDEGEE. Trimming cost V 0 bases and J 1 base, with 14 bases left between them. The CDR3 sequence is 16 residues long. The CDR3 reads CASSLALIRGSYEQYF. CDR3 in DNA: TGTGCCAGCAGCTTGGCCCTAATCAGGGGATCCTACGAGCAGTACTTC.

The rearrangement uses TRBV19 and TRBJ2-7, with TRBD1 as a possible D gene (6 bases). Germline values: CDR1 LNHDA, CDR2 SQIVND (reference sequence). V was trimmed by 4 bases and J by 2 bases, leaving 15 bases between them. The length of the CDR3 is 15 residues. DNA of the CDR3: TGTGCCAGTAGTAACTCGCTGGCAGGGGCCTACGAGCAGTACTTC. It yields the protein CASSNSLAGAYEQYF.

V is TRBV27 and J is TRBJ2-1; 7 bases are a match to TRBD1. Germline V lookup: CDR1 MNHEY, CDR2 SMNVEV (reference sequence). V was pared by 10 bases and J by 1 base, with 19 bases of the junction left unmatched. The CDR3 contains 18 residues. The DNA of the CDR3 is TGTGCCACCATCCCCAGGGACAGCCGAAGCTCATCCTACAATGAGCAGTTCTTC. It is translated as CATIPRDSRSSSYNEQFF.

J is TRBJ2-2 and V is TRBV6-5; the match to TRBD2 covers 9 bases. Germline V lookup: CDR1 MNHEY, CDR2 SVGAGI. CDR3 length: 15 residues. The J segment lost 6 bases and the V segment lost 8 bases, leaving 10 bases of the junction unmatched. Written as DNA, the CDR3 is TGTGCCAGCGGCTCCGGGACTAGCACATCCGGGGAGCTGTTTTTT. It specifies CASGSGTSTSGELFF.

The CDR3 coding sequence is TGCGCCAGCAGTGAAGGGGGCGGGACAGATACGCAGTATTTT. Its translation is CASSEGGGTDTQYF. This chain uses TRBV10-1 with TRBJ2-3; TRBD1 aligns across 7 bases. Germline CDR1 is WNHNN and CDR2 is SYGVQD (reference sequence). The CDR3 is 14 amino acids. V trimming: 3 bases; J trimming: 3 bases; junction bases outside the gene matches: 3.

The chain recombines TRBV29-1 with TRBJ1-1; TRBD1 matches 10 bases. From germline, CDR1 is SQVTM and CDR2 ANQGSEA. The CDR3 totals 13 residues. V lost 5 bases to trimming and J lost 4 bases; unmatched junction nucleotides: 4. The CDR3 coding sequence is TGCAGCGTTCGACAGGGGGCGGGCACTGAAGCTTTCTTT. Translation gives CSVRQGAGTEAFF. Full variable domain (remainder filled in from reference TRBV29-1 and TRBJ1-1): SAVISQKPSRDICQRGTSLTIQCQVDSQVTMMFWYRQQPGQSLTLIATANQGSEATYESGFVIDKFPISRPNLTFSTLTVSNMSPEDSSIYLCSVRQGAGTEAFFGQGTRLTVV.

The gene calls are TRBV19 and TRBJ2-5; 7 nucleotides line up with TRBD1. V was clipped by 5 bases and J by 7 bases; unmatched bases: 10. CDR1 and CDR2 (germline): LNHDA, SQIVND (reference sequence). The CDR3 extends over 14 amino acids. Here the CDR3 DNA reads TGTGCCAGTAGTCCTGGACAGGTTGGCGGGACCCAGTACTTC. Translating gives CASSPGQVGGTQYF.

The chain couples TRBV7-8 to TRBJ2-5; D not certain. There are 14 residues in the CDR3. CDR1 is SGHVS, CDR2 FQNEAQ, per germline. The V and J ends lost 5 bases and 0 bases respectively, with 10 bases between them. CDR3 coding DNA: TGTGCCAGCAGCCACCAACGGTACCAAGAGACCCAGTACTTC. This translates into CASSHQRYQETQYF. The entire variable domain, with the rest obtained from reference TRBV7-8 and TRBJ2-5, is as follows: GAGVSQSPRYKVAKRGQDVALRCDPISGHVSLFWYQQALGQGPEFLTYFQNEAQLDKSGLPSDRFFAERPEGSVSTLKIQRTQQEDSAVYLCASSHQRYQETQYFGPGTRLLVL.

The chain recombines TRBV6-2 or TRBV6-3 with TRBJ2-7; D not resolved. This CDR3 contains 15 residues. Per the germline V gene, CDR1 is MNHEY and CDR2 is SVGEGT. V dropped 2 bases and J dropped 2 bases, with 13 bases sitting between them. This CDR3 reads CASSYDSDIAYEQYF. In DNA form, the CDR3 reads TGTGCCAGCAGTTACGATTCCGACATCGCCTACGAGCAGTACTTC.

The chain is built from TRBV5-6 and TRBJ1-2, with 7 bases identical to TRBD1. Per the germline V gene, CDR1 is SGHDT and CDR2 is YYEEEE. Trimming removed 5 bases from V and 4 bases from J; junction bases left unmatched: 5. The CDR3 has 13 residues. This chain's CDR3 is CASRWTGTYGYTF. The DNA of the CDR3 is TGTGCCAGCAGGTGGACAGGAACCTATGGCTACACCTTC.

This chain connects TRBV5-1 to TRBJ1-4; D gene ambiguous. The CDR3 is 16 amino acids. Germline V gene data show CDR1 as SGHRS and CDR2 as YFSETQ. The V gene lost 1 base and the J gene lost 3 bases, with 13 bases spanning the gap. CDR3 coding DNA: TGCGCCAGCAGCTTGAACAGCCCGGAAGCTAATGAAAAACTGTTTTTT. Residues: CASSLNSPEANEKLFF.

In its sample, this clone was seen once. This chain joins TRBV6-5 and TRBJ2-7; 11 positions match TRBD2. Germline assignment: CDR1 MNHEY and CDR2 SVGAGI. V shed 7 bases, J shed 5 bases, and the junction held 4 bases outside the gene matches. The CDR3 spans 13 residues. CDR3 DNA sequence: TGTGCCAGCAAGACTAGCGGGGCTGACGAGCAGTACTTC. It encodes CASKTSGADEQYF.

This chain connects TRBV6-5 to TRBJ1-3, with D perhaps matching TRBD1 (6 bases). This CDR3 has 15 amino acids. CDR1 is MNHEY, CDR2 SVGAGI, per germline. Trimming left V 6 bases short and J 0 bases short, with 12 bases between. CDR3 region: CASSNRVLSGNTIYF. The DNA of the CDR3 is TGTGCCAGCAGCAACAGGGTGCTCTCTGGAAACACCATATATTTT.

The chain carries TRBV3-1 (or the pseudogene TRBV3-2) and TRBJ2-1, with 7 nucleotides matching TRBD2. CDR1 is LGHDT and CDR2 is YNNKEL in the germline V gene (reference sequence). V trimming: 4 bases; J trimming: 12 bases; junction bases outside the gene matches: 6. There are 12 residues in the CDR3. DNA for the CDR3: TGTGCCAGCAGCCCAGACTCGGGGGGGCAGTTCTTC. As protein: CASSPDSGGQFF.

The rearrangement links TRBV27 to TRBJ2-2; tentative D call: TRBD1 (5 bases). The V gene's germline CDR1 is MNHEY and CDR2 SMNVEV (reference sequence). The CDR3 has 16 residues. The germline V and J ends were trimmed by 5 bases and 3 bases, with 16 bases remaining between them. The CDR3 DNA follows: TGTGCCAGCAGTAAACAGCAGGGAAGGGACACCGGGGAGCTGTTTTTT. It encodes CASSKQQGRDTGELFF.

The rearrangement joins TRBV5-5 to TRBJ2-5, with a weak D call TRBD2 (6 bases). From germline, CDR1 is SGHKS and CDR2 YYEKEE (reference sequence). Trimming stripped 4 bases from V and 6 bases from J, with 16 bases between. This CDR3 contains 14 residues. The CDR3 DNA sequence: TGTGCCAGCAGCCCCGGCGGGGAAGGAAAGACCCAGTACTTC. It specifies CASSPGGEGKTQYF.

The CDR3 DNA reads TGTGCCAGTAGTATCGGGGAGAACACTGAAGCTTTCTTT. Its translation: CASSIGENTEAFF. The rearrangement uses TRBV19 and TRBJ1-1; no clear D. Germline-derived CDR1 and CDR2 are LNHDA and SQIVND (reference sequence). The CDR3 is made up of 13 amino acids. V lost 3 bases and J 1 base, leaving 6 bases between the germline ends.

This clone has a single count. J is TRBJ1-5 and V is TRBV6-5; D possibly corresponds to TRBD1 (5 bases). CDR3 length equals 15 residues. Per germline, CDR1 MNHEY and CDR2 SVGAGI. Deletions cut 0 bases from V and 0 bases from J, with 6 bases between. CDR3 nucleotides: TGTGCCAGCAGTTACTCCAGGGTTAGCAATCAGCCCCAGCATTTT. This sequence encodes CASSYSRVSNQPQHF.

In its sample, this clone was seen once. The genes are TRBV6-5 and TRBJ1-2, with TRBD1 matching over 9 bases. The germline CDR1 and CDR2 sequences are MNHEY and SVGAGI. The V and J ends lost 6 bases and 10 bases, in that order; junction bases with no gene match: 3. The CDR3 is 11 residues long. The CDR3 bases are TGTGCCAGCAGGAGGGACAGGGACTACACCTTC. Protein sequence: CASRRDRDYTF.

The chain couples TRBV5-5 to TRBJ2-5; 8 bases are shared with TRBD1. This CDR3 is built from 14 residues. J was trimmed by 6 bases and V by 5 bases; bases with no gene match: 9. The germline V gene has CDR1 SGHKS and CDR2 YYEKEE (reference sequence). DNA for the CDR3: TGTGCCAGCAGTCCTCGGACAGGGCTAAAGACCCAGTACTTC. This encodes CASSPRTGLKTQYF.

V gene TRBV10-3 combines with J gene TRBJ1-6, with TRBD1 as a possible D gene (6 bases). The V gene's germline CDR1 is ENHRY and CDR2 SYGVKD. The CDR3 runs 18 residues. V was trimmed by 4 bases and J by 6 bases, leaving 22 bases between them. CDR3 amino acids: CAISVGGQETKSNSPLHF. The CDR3 DNA sequence: TGTGCCATCAGTGTGGGGGGGCAGGAGACAAAAAGTAATTCACCCCTCCACTTT.